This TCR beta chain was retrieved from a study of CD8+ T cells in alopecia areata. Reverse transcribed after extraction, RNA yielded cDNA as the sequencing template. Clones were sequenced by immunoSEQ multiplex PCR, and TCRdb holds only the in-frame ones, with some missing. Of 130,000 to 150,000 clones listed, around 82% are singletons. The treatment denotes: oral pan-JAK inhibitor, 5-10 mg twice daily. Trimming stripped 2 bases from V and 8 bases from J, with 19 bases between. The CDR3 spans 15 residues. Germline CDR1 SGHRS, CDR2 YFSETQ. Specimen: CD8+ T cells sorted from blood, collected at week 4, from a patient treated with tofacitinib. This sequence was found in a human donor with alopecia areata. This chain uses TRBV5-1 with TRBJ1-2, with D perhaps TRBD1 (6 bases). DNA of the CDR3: TGCGCCAGCAGCTTCCCGCCGGGACAATCGGTCGGCTACACCTTC. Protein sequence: CASSFPPGQSVGYTF.